These T cell receptor beta chains were read from a single sample in a study of T cell changes during pregnancy in multiple sclerosis. Produced via immunoSEQ multiplex PCR; TCRdb's table is partial and in-frame only. Counted here are about 52,000 clones, roughly nine tenths occurring once; the ten biggest clones make up 0.35% to 0.45%. This sample comprised CD4+ T cells from peripheral blood mononuclear cells, obtained before pregnancy. Receptor source: a female donor with multiple sclerosis, enrolled in a pregnancy study. The CDR3 runs from the conserved cysteine through the conserved F or W. D genes are given only for firm matches.

cdr3_length	d_call	v_call	j_call	cdr3_nt	cdr3_aa
14	TRBD1	TRBV11-3	TRBJ2-1	TGTGCCAGCAGCCAGGGGGCGCCGTCGAATGAGCAGTTCTTC	CASSQGAPSNEQFF
15	.	TRBV15	TRBJ2-1	TGTGCCACCAGCAGAGATCTCGGGAACCCCAATGAGCAGTTCTTC	CATSRDLGNPNEQFF
14	.	TRBV6-1	TRBJ1-2	TGTGCCAGCAGTGAAGGTCAGGACAGCCCCCGCTACACCTTC	CASSEGQDSPRYTF
17	TRBD1	TRBV7-9	TRBJ2-1	TGTGCCAGCAGCTTAGGGGACGGGACAGGGAGCTGGGATGAGCAGTTCTTC	CASSLGDGTGSWDEQFF
14	.	TRBV6-5	TRBJ2-7	TGTGCCAGCGAGAGGGAAGTTTTCGCGGCCGAGCAGTACTTC	CASEREVFAAEQYF
15	TRBD2	TRBV5-1	TRBJ2-2	TGCGCCAGCACCAGGACTAGCGGAAACACCGGGGAGCTGTTTTTT	CASTRTSGNTGELFF
14	TRBD2	TRBV5-1	TRBJ2-3	TGCGCCAGCAGCTTGGGAGCGGGAACAGATACGCAGTATTTT	CASSLGAGTDTQYF
15	TRBD1	TRBV5-6	TRBJ1-5	TGTGCCAGCAGCTTGGGACAGGGAGTACGTCAGCCCCAGCATTTT	CASSLGQGVRQPQHF
14	TRBD2	TRBV7-2	TRBJ2-1	TGTGCCAGCAGCTTAGTGGGAACTAGCGGGAGACGGTTCTTC	CASSLVGTSGRRFF
20	TRBD1	TRBV30	TRBJ2-7	TGTGCCTGGAGTGGCCCGAACCCTGGCAGGGGGCGCGGGGTCTCCTACGAGCAGTACTTC	CAWSGPNPGRGRGVSYEQYF
14	.	TRBV9	TRBJ1-1	TGTGCCAGCAGCGTAGAGGGCCGGGGGGGAGAAGCTTTCTTT	CASSVEGRGGEAFF